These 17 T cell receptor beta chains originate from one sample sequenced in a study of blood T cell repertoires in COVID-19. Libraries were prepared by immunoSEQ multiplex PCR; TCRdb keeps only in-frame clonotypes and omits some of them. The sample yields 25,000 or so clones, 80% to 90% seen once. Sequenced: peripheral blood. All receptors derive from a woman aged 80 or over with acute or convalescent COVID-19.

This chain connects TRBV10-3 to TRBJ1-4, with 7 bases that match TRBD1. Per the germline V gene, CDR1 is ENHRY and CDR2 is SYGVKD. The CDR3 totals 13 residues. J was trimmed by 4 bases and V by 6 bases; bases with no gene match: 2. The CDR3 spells CAIRDRDNEKLFF. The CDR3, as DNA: TGTGCCATCAGAGACAGGGATAATGAAAAACTGTTTTTT.

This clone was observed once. The CDR3: CASSRQGQVAGELFF. The CDR3 DNA reads TGTGCCAGCAGCCGCCAGGGACAGGTAGCCGGGGAGCTGTTTTTT. The V call is TRBV7-2, the J call TRBJ2-2; 8 nucleotides agree with TRBD1. Germline-derived CDR1 and CDR2 are SGHTA and FQGNSA. The ends lost 5 bases at V and 6 bases at J; junction bases unmatched: 8. This CDR3 spans 15 amino acids.

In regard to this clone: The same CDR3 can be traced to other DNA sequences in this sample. The DNA of the CDR3 is TGTGCCAGCAGCCCTCGGGGGGAGACCCAGTACTTC. Amino acids: CASSPRGETQYF. The V gene is TRBV12-3 or TRBV12-4, the J gene TRBJ2-5, with D perhaps TRBD2 (6 bases). This CDR3 region has 12 residues. Trimming removed 6 bases at V and 5 bases at J, with 10 bases between.

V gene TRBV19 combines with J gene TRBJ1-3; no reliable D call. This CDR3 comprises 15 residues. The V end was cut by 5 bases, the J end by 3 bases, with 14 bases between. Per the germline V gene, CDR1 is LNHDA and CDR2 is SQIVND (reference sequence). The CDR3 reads CASSPPGGGGNTIYF. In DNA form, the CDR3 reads TGTGCCAGTAGTCCCCCGGGCGGAGGTGGAAACACCATATATTTT.

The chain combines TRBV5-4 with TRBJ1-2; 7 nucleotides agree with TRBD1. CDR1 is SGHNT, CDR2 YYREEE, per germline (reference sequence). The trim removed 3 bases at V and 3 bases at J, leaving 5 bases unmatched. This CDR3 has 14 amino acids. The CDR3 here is CASSSLQGYYGYTF. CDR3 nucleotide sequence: TGTGCCAGCAGCTCTCTACAGGGGTACTATGGCTACACCTTC.

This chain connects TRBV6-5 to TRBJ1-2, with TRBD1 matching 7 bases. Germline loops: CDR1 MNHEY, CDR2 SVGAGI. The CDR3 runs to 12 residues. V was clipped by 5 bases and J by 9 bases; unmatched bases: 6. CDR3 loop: CASSTTGERYTF. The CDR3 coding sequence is TGTGCCAGCAGTACTACAGGGGAACGCTACACCTTC.

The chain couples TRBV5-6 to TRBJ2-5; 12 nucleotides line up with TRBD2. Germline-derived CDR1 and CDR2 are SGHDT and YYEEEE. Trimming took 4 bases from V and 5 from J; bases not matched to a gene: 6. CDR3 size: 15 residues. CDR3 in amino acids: CASSTRTSGAETQYF. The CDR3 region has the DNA TGTGCCAGCAGCACCCGGACTAGCGGGGCGGAGACCCAGTACTTC.

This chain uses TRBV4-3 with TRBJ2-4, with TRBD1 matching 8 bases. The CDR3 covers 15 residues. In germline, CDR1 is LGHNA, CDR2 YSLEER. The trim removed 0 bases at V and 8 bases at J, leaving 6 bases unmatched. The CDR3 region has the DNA TGCGCCAGCAGCCAAGATGTCTCAGGGGGCTACATTCAGTACTTC. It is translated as CASSQDVSGGYIQYF.

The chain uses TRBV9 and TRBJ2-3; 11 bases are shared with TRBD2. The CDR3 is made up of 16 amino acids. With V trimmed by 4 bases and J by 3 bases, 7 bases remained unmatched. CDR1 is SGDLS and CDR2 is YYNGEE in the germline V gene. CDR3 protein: CASSYSGGAWTDTQYF. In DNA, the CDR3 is TGTGCCAGCAGCTATAGCGGGGGGGCCTGGACAGATACGCAGTATTTT.

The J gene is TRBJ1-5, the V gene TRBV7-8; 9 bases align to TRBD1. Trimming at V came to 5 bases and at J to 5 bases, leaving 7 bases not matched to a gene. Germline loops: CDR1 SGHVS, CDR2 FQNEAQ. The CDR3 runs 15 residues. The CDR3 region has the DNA TGTGCCAGCAGCAAACGGGACAGGGTGGATCAGCCCCAGCATTTT. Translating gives CASSKRDRVDQPQHF.

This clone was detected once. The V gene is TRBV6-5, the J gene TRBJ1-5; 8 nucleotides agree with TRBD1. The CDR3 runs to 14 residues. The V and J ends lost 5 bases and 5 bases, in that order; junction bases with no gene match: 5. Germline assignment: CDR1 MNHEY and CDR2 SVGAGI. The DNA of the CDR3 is TGTGCCAGCAGTCGACGACAGGGGCATCAGCCCCAGCATTTT. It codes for CASSRRQGHQPQHF.

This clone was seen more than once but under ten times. The CDR3 DNA is TGCAGCGTTGGCGCAGGGCTGGCGCAGTACTTC. Its translation is CSVGAGLAQYF. This rearrangement joins TRBV29-1 to TRBJ2-7; D is possibly TRBD1 (5 bases). Germline V gives CDR1 SQVTM, CDR2 ANQGSEA. V lost 4 bases and J 9 bases, leaving 13 bases between the germline ends. The CDR3 consists of 11 residues.

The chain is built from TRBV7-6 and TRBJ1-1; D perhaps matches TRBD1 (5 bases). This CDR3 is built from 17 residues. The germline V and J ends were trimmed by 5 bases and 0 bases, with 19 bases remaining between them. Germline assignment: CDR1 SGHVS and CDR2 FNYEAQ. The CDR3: CASSPRGSFRLNTEAFF. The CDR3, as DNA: TGTGCCAGCAGCCCCCGGGGGTCGTTCCGATTGAACACTGAAGCTTTCTTT.

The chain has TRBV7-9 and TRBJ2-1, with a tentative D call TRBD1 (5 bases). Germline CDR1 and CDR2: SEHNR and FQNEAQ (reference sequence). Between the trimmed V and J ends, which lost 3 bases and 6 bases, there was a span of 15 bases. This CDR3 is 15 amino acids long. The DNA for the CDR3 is TGTGCCAGCAGCTTCGGCCAAGGGGAAGGCAATGAGCAGTTCTTC. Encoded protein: CASSFGQGEGNEQFF.

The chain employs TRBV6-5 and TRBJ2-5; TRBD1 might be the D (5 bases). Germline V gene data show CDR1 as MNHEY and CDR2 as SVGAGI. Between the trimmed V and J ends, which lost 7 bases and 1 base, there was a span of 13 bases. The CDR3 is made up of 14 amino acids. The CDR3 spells CASTNPQGQETQYF. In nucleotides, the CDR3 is TGTGCCAGCACTAATCCGCAGGGCCAAGAGACCCAGTACTTC.

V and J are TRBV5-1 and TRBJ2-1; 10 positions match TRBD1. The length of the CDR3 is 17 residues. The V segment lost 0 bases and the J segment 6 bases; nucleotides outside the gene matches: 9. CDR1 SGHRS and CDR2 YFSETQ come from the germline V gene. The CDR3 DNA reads TGCGCCAGCAGCTTGGGCGGGAACCGGGACAGGGGCAATGAGCAGTTCTTC. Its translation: CASSLGGNRDRGNEQFF.

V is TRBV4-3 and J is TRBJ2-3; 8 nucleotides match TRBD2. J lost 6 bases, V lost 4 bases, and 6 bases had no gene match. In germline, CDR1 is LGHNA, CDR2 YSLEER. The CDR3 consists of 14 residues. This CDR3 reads CASSLTSVVDTQYF. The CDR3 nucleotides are TGCGCCAGCAGCCTGACTAGCGTGGTTGATACGCAGTATTTT.